This TCR beta chain derives from a study of monozygotic twins with inflammatory bowel disease. Germline V gives CDR1 SGHDT, CDR2 YYEEEE. The CDR3 sequence is 16 residues long. Sampling involved one blood draw (2.5 ml) for every donor. RNA in its total form was extracted from whole blood, and T cells were not sorted. TCRalpha and TCRbeta cDNA was put through two nested PCRs of approximately 17 and 9 cycles. TCRdb derives one entry per CDR3 protein from the 5' RACE reads, leaving out DNA. The listing contains roughly 170,000 distinct CDR3 sequences. The receptor was derived from a human donor with ulcerative colitis or Crohn's disease, or a healthy co-twin of an affected twin (not recorded which). The sequenced sample was blood. This chain joins TRBV5-6 and TRBJ2-3; TCRdb's D call, TRBD2, is unchecked because there is no DNA. CDR3 residues: CASSWLGGGSTDTQYF.